Each of the 6 T cell receptor beta chains below was sequenced from the same sample in a study of shared clonotypes between healthy human individuals. Measured with immunoSEQ multiplex PCR; TCRdb has only the in-frame clones, and not every one. The data show fewer than 1 million clones, about 97% seen once. Naive CD8 populations comprised CD45RO-negative cells positively selected for CCR7, excluding terminally differentiated effector memory CD45RA+ cells. Source material: naive CD8+ T cells sorted from blood. The receptor source for this set is a man aged 30 to 45 in good health.

The J gene is TRBJ2-1, the V gene TRBV11-2; 12 nucleotides match TRBD2. Germline-derived CDR1 and CDR2 are SGHAT and FQNNGV. Trimming took 6 bases from V and 0 from J; bases not matched to a gene: 9. The CDR3 is 18 residues long. This CDR3 reads CASRQELAGGSSYNEQFF. CDR3 nucleotide sequence: TGTGCCAGCAGACAGGAACTAGCGGGAGGTAGCTCCTACAATGAGCAGTTCTTC.

The chain combines TRBV5-1 with TRBJ2-7; 15 bases are a match to TRBD2. V lost 4 bases to trimming and J lost 0 bases; unmatched junction nucleotides: 14. Germline assignment: CDR1 SGHRS and CDR2 YFSETQ. The CDR3 contains 20 residues. The CDR3 nucleotides are TGCGCCAGCAGCCGGTGGACTAGCGGGAGGGAATACTACAGCTCCTACGAGCAGTACTTC. This codes for CASSRWTSGREYYSSYEQYF. The full variable domain, with the rest looked up from reference TRBV5-1 and TRBJ2-7, is KAGVTQTPRYLIKTRGQQVTLSCSPISGHRSVSWYQQTPGQGLQFLFEYFSETQRNKGNFPGRFSGRQFSNSRSEMNVSTLELGDSALYLCASSRWTSGREYYSSYEQYFGPGTRLTVT.

The chain is built from TRBV9 and TRBJ2-1, with 8 bases lining up with TRBD2. V lost 3 bases to trimming and J lost 3 bases; unmatched junction nucleotides: 5. CDR3 size: 15 residues. Looked up from germline, CDR1 is SGDLS and CDR2 is YYNGEE. Here the CDR3 DNA reads TGTGCCAGCAGCGCGGGAGGGGGGAACTACAATGAGCAGTTCTTC. Encoded protein: CASSAGGGNYNEQFF.

The V call is TRBV5-6, the J call TRBJ2-1; the match to TRBD2 covers 7 bases. Unmatched junction bases numbered 7, after V lost 1 base and J lost 3 bases. The CDR3 is 16 amino acids. Germline V gene data show CDR1 as SGHDT and CDR2 as YYEEEE. The chain's CDR3 is CASSLFRLADYNEQFF. In nucleotides, the CDR3 is TGTGCCAGCAGCTTGTTCCGGCTAGCGGACTACAATGAGCAGTTCTTC.

The V gene is TRBV6-5, the J gene TRBJ1-2; D gene unclear. The CDR3 length is 14 residues. The germline V gene has CDR1 MNHEY and CDR2 SVGAGI. Between the trimmed V and J ends, which lost 4 bases and 2 bases, there was a span of 11 bases. The CDR3 is CASSSGALNYGYTF. DNA for the CDR3: TGTGCCAGCAGTTCGGGAGCTCTCAACTATGGCTACACCTTC.

In this sample, this clone turned up once. The chain recombines TRBV29-1 with TRBJ2-1, with D tentatively TRBD1 (5 bases). Germline CDR1 is SQVTM and CDR2 is ANQGSEA. The CDR3 spans 14 residues. Trimming removed 3 bases from V and 3 bases from J, with 12 bases in between. The CDR3 region is CSVDGGDSYNEQFF. DNA of the CDR3: TGCAGCGTTGACGGCGGAGACAGCTACAATGAGCAGTTCTTC.